What follows describes a single TCR beta chain. Its antigen is not known. These data come from a study of Ad26.COV2.S vaccination and SARS-CoV-2 variants. For the study at large: Once or twice, 56 days apart, Ad26.COV2.S was delivered intramuscularly. Findings of the study overall: Placebo and vaccine recipients had non-spike TCR breadth that was similar. Recipients given vaccine exceeded placebo recipients in spike-specific TCR breadth.

Specified treatment: about 20 received Ad26.COV2.S at low or high dose, single or two shots; 5 received placebo; per-sample allocation not given. At day 63 after the first vaccine or placebo injection, samples were drawn. An Ad26 vector was used to express Wuhan-strain SARS-CoV-2 spike as the vaccine. Repertoires were generated with immunoSEQ multiplex PCR, while TCRdb's copy carries only in-frame clones and drops some. This table has about 400,000 clones, 75% to 90% appearing once. V shed 6 bases, J shed 4 bases, and the junction held 3 bases outside the gene matches. The CDR3 has 13 residues. Germline V gene data show CDR1 as SNHLY and CDR2 as FYNNEI.

The specimen comprised peripheral blood, sampled in a trial of Ad26.COV2.S vaccine versus placebo. The chain joins TRBV2 to TRBJ1-5, with 7 positions matching TRBD1. The TCR was taken from a person aged 18-60 years who received the Ad26.COV2.S COVID-19 vaccine or a placebo. The CDR3 bases are TGTGCCAGCAGCCTGACAGGGAATCAGCCCCAGCATTTT. Encoded protein: CASSLTGNQPQHF.